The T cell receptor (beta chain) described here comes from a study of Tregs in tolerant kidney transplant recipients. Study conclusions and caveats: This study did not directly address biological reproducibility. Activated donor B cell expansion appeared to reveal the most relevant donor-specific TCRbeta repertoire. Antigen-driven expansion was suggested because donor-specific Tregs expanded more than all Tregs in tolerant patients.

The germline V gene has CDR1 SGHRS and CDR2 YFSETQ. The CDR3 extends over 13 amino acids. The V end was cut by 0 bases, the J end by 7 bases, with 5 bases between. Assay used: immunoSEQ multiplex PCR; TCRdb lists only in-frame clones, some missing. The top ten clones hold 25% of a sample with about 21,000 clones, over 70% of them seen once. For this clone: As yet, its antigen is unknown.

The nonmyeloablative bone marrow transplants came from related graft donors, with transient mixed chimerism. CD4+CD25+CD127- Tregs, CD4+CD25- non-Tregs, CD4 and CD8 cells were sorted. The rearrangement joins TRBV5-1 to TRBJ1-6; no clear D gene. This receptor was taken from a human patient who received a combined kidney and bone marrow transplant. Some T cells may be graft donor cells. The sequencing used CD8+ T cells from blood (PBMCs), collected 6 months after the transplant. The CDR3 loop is CASSLGANSPLHF. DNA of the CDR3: TGCGCCAGCAGCTTGGGGGCGAATTCACCCCTCCACTTT.